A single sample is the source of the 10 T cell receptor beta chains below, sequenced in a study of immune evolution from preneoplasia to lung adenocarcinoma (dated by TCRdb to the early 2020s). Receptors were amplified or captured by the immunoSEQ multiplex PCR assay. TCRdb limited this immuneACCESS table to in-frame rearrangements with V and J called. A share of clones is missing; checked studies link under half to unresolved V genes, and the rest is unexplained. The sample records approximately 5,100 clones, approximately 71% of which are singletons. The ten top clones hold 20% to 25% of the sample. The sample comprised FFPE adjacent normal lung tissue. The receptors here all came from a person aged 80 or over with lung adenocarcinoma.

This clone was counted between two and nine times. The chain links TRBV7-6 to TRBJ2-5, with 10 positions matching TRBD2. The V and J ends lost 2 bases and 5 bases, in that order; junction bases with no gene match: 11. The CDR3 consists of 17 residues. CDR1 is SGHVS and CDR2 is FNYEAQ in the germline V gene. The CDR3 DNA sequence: TGTGCCAGCAGCTTAATGGCTAGCGGGGGCTCTCGGGAGACCCAGTACTTC. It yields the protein CASSLMASGGSRETQYF.

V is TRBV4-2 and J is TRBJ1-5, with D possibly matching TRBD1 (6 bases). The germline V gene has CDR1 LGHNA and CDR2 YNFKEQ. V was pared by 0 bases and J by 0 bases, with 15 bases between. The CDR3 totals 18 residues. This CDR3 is CASSQDRQGIYSNQPQHF. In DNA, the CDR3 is TGTGCCAGCAGCCAAGATCGGCAGGGGATTTATAGCAATCAGCCCCAGCATTTT.

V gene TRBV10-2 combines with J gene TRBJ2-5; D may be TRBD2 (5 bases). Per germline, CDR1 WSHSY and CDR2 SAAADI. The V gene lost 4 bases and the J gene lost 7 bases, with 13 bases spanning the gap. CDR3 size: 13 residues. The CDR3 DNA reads TGCGCCAGCAGTGGAACTAGTGGGATGACCCAGTACTTC. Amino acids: CASSGTSGMTQYF.

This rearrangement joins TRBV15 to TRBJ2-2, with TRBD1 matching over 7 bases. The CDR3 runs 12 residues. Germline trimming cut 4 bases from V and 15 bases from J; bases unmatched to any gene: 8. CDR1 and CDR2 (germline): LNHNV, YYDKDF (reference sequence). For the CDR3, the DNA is TGTGCCACCAGCATCGGACAGGCCGGCTTGTTTTTT. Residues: CATSIGQAGLFF. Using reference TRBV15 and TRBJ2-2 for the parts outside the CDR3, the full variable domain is DAMVIQNPRYQVTQFGKPVTLSCSQTLNHNVMYWYQQKSSQAPKLLFHYYDKDFNNEADTPDNFQSRRPNTSFCFLDIRSPGLGDTAMYLCATSIGQAGLFFGEGSRLTVL.

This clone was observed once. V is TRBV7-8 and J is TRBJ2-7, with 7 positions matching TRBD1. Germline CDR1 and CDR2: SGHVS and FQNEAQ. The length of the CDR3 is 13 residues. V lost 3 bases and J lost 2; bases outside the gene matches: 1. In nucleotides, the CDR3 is TGTGCCAGCAGCTTCGGGACAGCCTACGAGCAGTACTTC. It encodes CASSFGTAYEQYF.

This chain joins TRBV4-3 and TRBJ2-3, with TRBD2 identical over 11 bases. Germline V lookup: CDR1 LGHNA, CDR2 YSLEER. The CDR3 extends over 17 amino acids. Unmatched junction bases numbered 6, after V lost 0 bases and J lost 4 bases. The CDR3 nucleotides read TGCGCCAGCAGCCAAGACTTAGCGGGGGGGCTCGCAGATACGCAGTATTTT. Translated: CASSQDLAGGLADTQYF.

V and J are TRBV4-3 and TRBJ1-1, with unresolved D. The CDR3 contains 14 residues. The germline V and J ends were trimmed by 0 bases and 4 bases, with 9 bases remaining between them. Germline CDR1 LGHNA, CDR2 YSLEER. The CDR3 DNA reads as TGCGCCAGCAGCCAAGATTTCGGGGTCACTGAAGCTTTCTTT. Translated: CASSQDFGVTEAFF.

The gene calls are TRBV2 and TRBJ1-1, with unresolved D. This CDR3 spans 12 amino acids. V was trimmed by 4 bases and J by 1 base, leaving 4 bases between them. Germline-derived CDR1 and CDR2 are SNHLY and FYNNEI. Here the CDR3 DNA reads TGTGCCAGCAGTGCCGGGAACACTGAAGCTTTCTTT. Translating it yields CASSAGNTEAFF.

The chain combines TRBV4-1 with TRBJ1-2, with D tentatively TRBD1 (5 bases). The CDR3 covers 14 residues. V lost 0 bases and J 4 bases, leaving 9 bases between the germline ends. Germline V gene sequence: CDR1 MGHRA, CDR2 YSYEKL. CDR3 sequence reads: CASSQDRGGYGYTF. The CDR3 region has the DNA TGCGCCAGCAGCCAAGATCGGGGCGGCTATGGCTACACCTTC.

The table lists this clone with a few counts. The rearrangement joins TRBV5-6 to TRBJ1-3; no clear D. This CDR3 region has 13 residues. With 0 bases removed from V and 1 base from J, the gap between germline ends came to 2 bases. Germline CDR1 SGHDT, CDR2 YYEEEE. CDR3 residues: CASSLGSGNTIYF. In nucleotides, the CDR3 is TGTGCCAGCAGCTTGGGGTCTGGAAACACCATATATTTT.